This T cell receptor (beta chain) was obtained from a study of cytomegalovirus exposure and HLA in healthy donors. Study outcomes and limitations: Subsequent analysis revealed that first-cohort TCR clusters tended to co-occur in the 100 to 150 validation repertoires.

This clone was seen only a few times. Its antigen is undetermined. Other DNA sequences within the sample encode an identical CDR3. Repertoires were generated with immunoSEQ multiplex PCR, while TCRdb's copy carries only in-frame clones and drops some. The data contain about 190,000 clones, roughly 80% of them singletons. The sample was PBMCs. This clonotype originated in a woman younger than 30 in good health and CMV-seropositive.

CDR3 coding DNA: TGTGCCAGCAGCTTAGCCGGGACTTACAATGAGCAGTTCTTC. It is translated as CASSLAGTYNEQFF. V is TRBV7-9 and J is TRBJ2-1; D possibly corresponds to TRBD2 (6 bases). Germline V gives CDR1 SEHNR, CDR2 FQNEAQ (reference sequence). The CDR3 loop spans 14 amino acids. Trimming removed 0 bases from V and 4 bases from J, with 7 bases in between.